A single sample is the source of the 10 T cell receptor beta chains below, sequenced in a study of cytomegalovirus exposure and HLA in healthy donors. Primers included in the PCR were 60 Vbeta and 13 Jbeta primers. Assay used: immunoSEQ multiplex PCR; TCRdb lists only in-frame clones, some missing. This listing includes roughly 77,000 clones. Specimen: PBMCs. These receptors all stem from a man aged 30-40 years in good health and CMV-seronegative.

The rearrangement links TRBV28 to TRBJ2-7; 7 nucleotides line up with TRBD1. Germline lookup yields CDR1 MDHEN and CDR2 SYDVKM. V gave up 5 bases and J gave up 0 bases; unmatched junction bases: 7. The CDR3 runs to 15 residues. The CDR3 DNA reads TGTGCCAGCAGTGAGACAGGGTCTAGCTCCTACGAGCAGTACTTC. Protein: CASSETGSSSYEQYF.

J is TRBJ2-3 and V is TRBV5-1, with 9 bases fitting TRBD2. From germline, CDR1 is SGHRS and CDR2 YFSETQ. This CDR3 is 16 amino acids long. V was pared by 4 bases and J by 1 base, with 7 bases of the junction left unmatched. This CDR3 reads CASSPGSGGRTDTQYF. The CDR3 DNA reads TGCGCCAGCAGCCCCGGAAGCGGGGGGCGCACAGATACGCAGTATTTT.

V gene TRBV7-6 combines with J gene TRBJ1-5; TRBD1 agrees at 8 bases. V shed 5 bases and J 2 bases; nucleotides not matched to a gene: 8. CDR1 and CDR2 (germline): SGHVS, FNYEAQ. The CDR3 has 16 amino acids. CDR3 sequence: CASSLGWGQGNQPQHF. CDR3 bases: TGTGCCAGCAGCCTGGGCTGGGGACAGGGCAATCAGCCCCAGCATTTT. The entire variable domain, with the rest obtained from reference TRBV7-6 and TRBJ1-5, is as follows: GAGVSQSPRYKVTKRGQDVALRCDPISGHVSLYWYRQALGQGPEFLTYFNYEAQQDKSGLPNDRFSAERPEGSISTLTIQRTEQRDSAMYRCASSLGWGQGNQPQHFGDGTRLSIL.

The CDR3 loop is CASSQLYSGNTIYF. CDR3 DNA sequence: TGCGCCAGCAGCCAACTATACTCTGGAAACACCATATATTTT. This chain joins TRBV4-3 and TRBJ1-3; D gene uncertain. Germline assignment: CDR1 LGHNA and CDR2 YSLEER. The length of the CDR3 is 14 residues. Trimming removed 2 bases at V and 0 bases at J, with 5 bases between.

The chain is built from TRBV5-1 and TRBJ1-1; 7 bases agree with TRBD1. Looked up from germline, CDR1 is SGHRS and CDR2 is YFSETQ. J was trimmed by 7 bases and V by 0 bases; bases with no gene match: 6. The CDR3 runs 14 residues. The CDR3 loop reads CASSLDAGGSEAFF. Written as DNA, the CDR3 is TGCGCCAGCAGCTTGGATGCAGGGGGTAGTGAAGCTTTCTTT. Looking up the rest from reference TRBV5-1 and TRBJ1-1 gives the full variable domain: KAGVTQTPRYLIKTRGQQVTLSCSPISGHRSVSWYQQTPGQGLQFLFEYFSETQRNKGNFPGRFSGRQFSNSRSEMNVSTLELGDSALYLCASSLDAGGSEAFFGQGTRLTVV.

The chain carries TRBV7-6 and TRBJ2-1; 16 bases fit TRBD2. With V trimmed by 4 bases and J by 0 bases, 9 bases remained unmatched. The CDR3 covers 20 residues. Germline values: CDR1 SGHVS, CDR2 FNYEAQ. The CDR3 sequence is CASSYAGGLAGGRSYNEQFF. CDR3 nucleotide sequence: TGTGCCAGCAGCTACGCCGGGGGACTAGCGGGAGGGCGCTCCTACAATGAGCAGTTCTTC.

The chain has TRBV7-2 and TRBJ2-7, with a possible D match to TRBD2 (6 bases). The CDR3 sequence is 14 residues long. Germline V CDR1 and CDR2: SGHTA, FQGNSA. Trimming cost V 3 bases and J 0 bases, with 9 bases left between them. The CDR3 sequence: CASSLVGGSYEQYF. DNA for the CDR3: TGTGCCAGCAGCTTGGTGGGAGGCTCCTACGAGCAGTACTTC.

The CDR3 loop is CASSSLTTGTDADTQYF. CDR3 sequence (DNA): TGTGCCAGCAGCTCCCTGACCACAGGGACCGACGCAGATACGCAGTATTTT. The V gene is TRBV7-9, the J gene TRBJ2-3; a possible D gene is TRBD1 (6 bases). Germline V gene sequence: CDR1 SEHNR, CDR2 FQNEAQ (reference sequence). Deletions cut 4 bases from V and 4 bases from J, with 21 bases between. There are 17 residues in the CDR3.

V is TRBV5-6 and J is TRBJ1-5; no clear D gene. The CDR3 contains 16 residues. Trimming stripped 1 base from V and 0 bases from J, with 11 bases between. Germline CDR1 SGHDT, CDR2 YYEEEE. The CDR3 loop reads CASSLSQTYSNQPQHF. CDR3 sequence (DNA): TGTGCCAGCAGCTTGTCACAGACCTATAGCAATCAGCCCCAGCATTTT.

The chain joins TRBV5-4 to TRBJ2-3; TRBD1 aligns across 7 bases. CDR1 is SGHNT, CDR2 YYREEE, per germline (reference sequence). The CDR3 consists of 14 residues. The junction had 7 bases not matched to a gene; V was cut back by 4 bases and J by 5 bases. The CDR3 region is CASSARQGVDTQYF. The DNA for the CDR3 is TGTGCCAGCAGCGCTAGACAGGGTGTAGATACGCAGTATTTT.